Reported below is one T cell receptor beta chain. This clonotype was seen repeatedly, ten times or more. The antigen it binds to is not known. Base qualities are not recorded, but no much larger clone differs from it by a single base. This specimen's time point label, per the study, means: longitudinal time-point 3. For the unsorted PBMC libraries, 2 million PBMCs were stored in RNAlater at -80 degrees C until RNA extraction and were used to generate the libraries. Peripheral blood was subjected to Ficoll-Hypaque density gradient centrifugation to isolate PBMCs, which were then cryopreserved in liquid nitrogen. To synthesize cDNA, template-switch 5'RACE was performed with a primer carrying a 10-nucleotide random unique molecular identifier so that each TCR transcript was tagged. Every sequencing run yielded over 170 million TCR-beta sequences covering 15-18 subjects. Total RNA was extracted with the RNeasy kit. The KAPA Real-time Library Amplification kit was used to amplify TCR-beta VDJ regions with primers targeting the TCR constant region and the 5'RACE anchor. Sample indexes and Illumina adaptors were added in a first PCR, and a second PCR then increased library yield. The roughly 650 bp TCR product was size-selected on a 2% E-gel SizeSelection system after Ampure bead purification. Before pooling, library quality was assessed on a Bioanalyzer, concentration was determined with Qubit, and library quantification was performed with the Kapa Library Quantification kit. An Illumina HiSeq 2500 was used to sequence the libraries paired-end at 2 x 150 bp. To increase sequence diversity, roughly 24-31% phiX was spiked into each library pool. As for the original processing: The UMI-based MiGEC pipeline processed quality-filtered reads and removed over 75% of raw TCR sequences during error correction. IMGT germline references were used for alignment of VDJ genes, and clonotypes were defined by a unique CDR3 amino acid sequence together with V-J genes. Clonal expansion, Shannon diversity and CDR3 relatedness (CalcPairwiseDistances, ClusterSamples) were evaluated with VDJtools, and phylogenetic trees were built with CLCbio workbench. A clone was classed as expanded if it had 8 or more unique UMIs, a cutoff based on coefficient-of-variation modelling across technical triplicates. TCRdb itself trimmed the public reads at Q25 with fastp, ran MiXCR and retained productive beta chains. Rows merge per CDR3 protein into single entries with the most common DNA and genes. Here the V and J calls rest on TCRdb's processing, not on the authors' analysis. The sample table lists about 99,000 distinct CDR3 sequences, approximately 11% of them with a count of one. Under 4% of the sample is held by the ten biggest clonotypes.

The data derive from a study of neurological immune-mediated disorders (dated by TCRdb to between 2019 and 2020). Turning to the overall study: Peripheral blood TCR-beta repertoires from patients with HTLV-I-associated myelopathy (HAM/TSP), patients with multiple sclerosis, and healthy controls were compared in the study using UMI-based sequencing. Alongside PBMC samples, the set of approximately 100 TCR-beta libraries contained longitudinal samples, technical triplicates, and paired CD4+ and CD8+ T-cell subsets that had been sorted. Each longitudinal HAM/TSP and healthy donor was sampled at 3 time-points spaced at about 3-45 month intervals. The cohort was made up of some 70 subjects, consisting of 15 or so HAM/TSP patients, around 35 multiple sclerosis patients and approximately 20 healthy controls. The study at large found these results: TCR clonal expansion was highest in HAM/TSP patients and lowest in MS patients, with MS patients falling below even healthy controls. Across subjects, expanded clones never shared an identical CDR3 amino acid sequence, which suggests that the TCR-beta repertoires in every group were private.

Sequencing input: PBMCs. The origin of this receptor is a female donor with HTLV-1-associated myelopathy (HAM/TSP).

The DNA sequence is as follows: TGTGCCAGCCTCGGGACGGGGGGCGCTGGGGCCAACGTCCTGACTTTC. This gives the protein CASLGTGGAGANVLTF. The rearrangement combines TRBV6-6 with TRBJ2-6, with TRBD2 perhaps the D gene, on 7 matching bases. The CDR3 holds 16 amino acids from the cysteine to the phenylalanine. Only the CDR3 region is kept as DNA, spanning 48 bases read in frame from base 1. Trimming takes 8 bases from V and 2 bases from J, and the germline ends sit 16 bases apart. CDR1 is given as MNHNY and CDR2 as SVGAGI, both from the germline V gene (reference sequence).